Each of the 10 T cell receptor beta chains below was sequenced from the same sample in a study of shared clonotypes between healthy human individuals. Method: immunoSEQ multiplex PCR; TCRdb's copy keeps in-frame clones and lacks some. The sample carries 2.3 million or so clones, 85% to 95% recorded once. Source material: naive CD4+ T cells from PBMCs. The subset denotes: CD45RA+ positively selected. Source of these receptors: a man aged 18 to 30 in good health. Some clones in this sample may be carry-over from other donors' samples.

CDR3 amino acids: CASSYSSTSNYEQYF. CDR3 DNA sequence: TGTGCCAGCAGTTACTCCTCGACTAGCAACTACGAGCAGTACTTC. V usage is TRBV6-6 and J usage is TRBJ2-7; TRBD2 aligns across 7 bases. The CDR3 runs 15 residues. Trimming at V came to 0 bases and at J to 3 bases, leaving 5 bases not matched to a gene. Germline lookup yields CDR1 MNHNY and CDR2 SVGAGI (reference sequence).

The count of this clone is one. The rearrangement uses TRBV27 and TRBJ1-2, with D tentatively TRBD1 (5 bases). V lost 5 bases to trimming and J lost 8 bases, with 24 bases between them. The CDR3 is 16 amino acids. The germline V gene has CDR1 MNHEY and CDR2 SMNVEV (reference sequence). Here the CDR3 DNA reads TGTGCCAGCAGTGACCTAGGAGGGGTCCCCCCCGAGGGCTACACCTTC. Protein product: CASSDLGGVPPEGYTF.

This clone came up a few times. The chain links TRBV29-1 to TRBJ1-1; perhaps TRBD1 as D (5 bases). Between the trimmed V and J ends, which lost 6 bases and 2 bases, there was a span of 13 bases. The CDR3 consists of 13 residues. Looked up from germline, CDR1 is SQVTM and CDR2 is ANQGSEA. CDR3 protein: CSVAGLSNTEAFF. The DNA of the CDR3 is TGCAGCGTAGCGGGACTGTCCAACACTGAAGCTTTCTTT.

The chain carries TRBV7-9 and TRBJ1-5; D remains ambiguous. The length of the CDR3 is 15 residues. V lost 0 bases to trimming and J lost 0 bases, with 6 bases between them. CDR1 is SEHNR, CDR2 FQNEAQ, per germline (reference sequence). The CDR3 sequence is CASSLAAHSNQPQHF. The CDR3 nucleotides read TGTGCCAGCAGCTTAGCGGCTCATAGCAATCAGCCCCAGCATTTT. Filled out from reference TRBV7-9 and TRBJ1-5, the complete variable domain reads DTGVSQNPRHKITKRGQNVTFRCDPISEHNRLYWYRQTLGQGPEFLTYFQNEAQLEKSRLLSDRFSAERPKGSFSTLEIQRTEQGDSAMYLCASSLAAHSNQPQHFGDGTRLSIL.

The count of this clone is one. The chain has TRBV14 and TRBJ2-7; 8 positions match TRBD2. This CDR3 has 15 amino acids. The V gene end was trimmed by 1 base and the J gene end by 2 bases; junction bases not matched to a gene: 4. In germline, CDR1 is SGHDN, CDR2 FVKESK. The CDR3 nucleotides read TGTGCCAGCAGCCAAGCTGGCGGGGGGACCTACGAGCAGTACTTC. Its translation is CASSQAGGGTYEQYF.

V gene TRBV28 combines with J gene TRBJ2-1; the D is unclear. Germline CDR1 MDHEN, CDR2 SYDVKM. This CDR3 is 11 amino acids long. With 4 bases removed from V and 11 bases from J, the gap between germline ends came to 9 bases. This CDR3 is CASSSLRKQFF. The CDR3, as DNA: TGTGCCAGCAGTTCATTACGAAAGCAGTTCTTC.

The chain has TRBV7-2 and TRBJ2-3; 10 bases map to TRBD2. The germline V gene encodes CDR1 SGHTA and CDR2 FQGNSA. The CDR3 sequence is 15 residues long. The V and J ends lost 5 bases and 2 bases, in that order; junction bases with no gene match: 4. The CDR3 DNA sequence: TGTGCCAGCAGCGTTCTAGCGGGGGTCACAGATACGCAGTATTTT. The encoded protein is CASSVLAGVTDTQYF.

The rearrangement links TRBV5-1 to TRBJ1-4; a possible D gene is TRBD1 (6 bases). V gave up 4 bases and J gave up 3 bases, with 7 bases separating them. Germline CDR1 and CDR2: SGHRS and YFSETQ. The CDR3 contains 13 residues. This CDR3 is CASSTGPNEKLFF. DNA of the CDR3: TGCGCCAGCAGCACAGGGCCTAATGAAAAACTGTTTTTT.

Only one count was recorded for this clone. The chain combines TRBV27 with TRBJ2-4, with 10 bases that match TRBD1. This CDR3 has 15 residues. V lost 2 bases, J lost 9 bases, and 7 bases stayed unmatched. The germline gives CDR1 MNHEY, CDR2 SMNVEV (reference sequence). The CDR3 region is CASSLLGTGVFIQYF. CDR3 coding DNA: TGTGCCAGCAGTTTACTCGGGACAGGGGTGTTCATTCAGTACTTC.

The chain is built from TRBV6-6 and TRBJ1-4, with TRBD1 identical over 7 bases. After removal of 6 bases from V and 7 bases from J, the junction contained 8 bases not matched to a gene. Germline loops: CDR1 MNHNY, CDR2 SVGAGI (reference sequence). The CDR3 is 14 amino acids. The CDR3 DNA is TGTGCCAGCAGCCCGGGACAGAAGGGTGAAAAACTGTTTTTT. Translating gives CASSPGQKGEKLFF.